This T cell receptor (beta chain) is drawn from a study of T-cell reconstitution after alpha-beta-depleted transplantation in children. Preparation of the TCRbeta library used unique molecular identifiers. TCRdb analysed the PCR reads with MiXCR anew, one entry per CDR3 protein. This sample carries approximately 490,000 distinct CDR3 sequences, approximately 12% of them seen once, and the ten largest clones take 4.5% to 6%. This clonotype has at least ten counts. V gave up 7 bases and J gave up 2 bases, with 18 bases separating them. The CDR3 runs 16 residues. The sample here was PBMCs from the stem cell graft donor, taken from the stem cell graft. The chain is built from TRBV12-3 or TRBV12-4 and TRBJ2-1; the D call may be TRBD1 or TRBD2 (5 bases each). The TCR originated in a human donor who donated a stem cell graft to a child with combined immunodeficiency. The CDR3 loop is CASTQAGTMTYNEQFF. DNA of the CDR3: TGTGCCAGCACCCAAGCCGGGACGATGACCTACAATGAGCAGTTCTTC.